The 25 T cell receptor beta chains in this list originate from one sample, sequenced in a study of T cells in Graves' hyperthyroidism and ophthalmopathy. RNA transcripts yielded amplified TCR beta CDR3 regions. When the TCR CDR3 underwent first-round RT-PCR, the HTBI primer set was used. TCRdb ran MiXCR on the multiplex PCR reads and lists one entry per CDR3 protein. The sample lists about 380,000 distinct CDR3 sequences, about 14% occurring once. Sequencing was performed on blood. Receptor source: a man between 25 and 39 years old with Graves' hyperthyroidism that later progressed to Graves' ophthalmopathy.

The table lists this clonotype with many counts. The chain uses TRBV5-1 and TRBJ2-7; D possibly corresponds to TRBD2 (5 bases). The CDR3 is 15 residues long. Germline V gives CDR1 SGHRS, CDR2 YFSETQ. The V gene lost 3 bases and the J gene lost 1 base, with 14 bases spanning the gap. The CDR3 sequence: CASSSYTRGSYEQYF. CDR3 bases: TGCGCCAGCAGCTCCTACACCCGGGGATCCTACGAGCAGTACTTC.

V and J are TRBV7-9 and TRBJ1-2; possible D gene TRBD1, 5 bases. V gave up 7 bases and J gave up 8 bases, with 11 bases separating them. The CDR3 has 11 residues. Germline V gene lookup returns CDR1 SEHNR and CDR2 FQNEAQ (reference sequence). CDR3 region: CASTPGGGYTF. The CDR3, as DNA: TGTGCCAGCACCCCGGGGGGGGGCTACACCTTC.

This clonotype was detected ten times or more. The V gene is TRBV5-8, the J gene TRBJ1-2; tentative D call: TRBD1 (6 bases). With 4 bases removed from V and 7 bases from J, the gap between germline ends came to 17 bases. Germline CDR1 SGHTS, CDR2 YDEGEE. The CDR3 loop spans 14 amino acids. CDR3 nucleotides: TGTGCCAGCAGCCTCGTACAGGGAAGGTCTGGCTACACCTTC. It is translated as CASSLVQGRSGYTF. Combining the CDR3 with reference TRBV5-8 and TRBJ1-2 gives the whole variable domain EAGVTQSPTHLIKTRGQQATLRCSPISGHTSVYWYQQALGLGLQFLLWYDEGEERNRGNFPPRFSGRQFPNYSSELNVNALELEDSALYLCASSLVQGRSGYTFGSGTRLTVV.

This clonotype has a count of ten or more. The chain employs TRBV28 and TRBJ2-4; TRBD1 is a possible D gene (5 bases). Trimming cost V 3 bases and J 0 bases, with 9 bases left between them. The CDR3 is made up of 15 amino acids. Germline assignment: CDR1 MDHEN and CDR2 SYDVKM. CDR3 bases: TGTGCCAGCAGTTTTCAGGGAAGAGCCAAAAACATTCAGTACTTC. Its translation: CASSFQGRAKNIQYF.

The sample holds many counts of this clonotype. V is TRBV28 and J is TRBJ2-7, with TRBD1 matching over 12 bases. V lost 5 bases, J lost 6 bases, and 11 bases stayed unmatched. This CDR3 is built from 16 residues. CDR1 and CDR2 (germline): MDHEN, SYDVKM. CDR3 sequence: CASSPTSGTGGFEQYF. The CDR3 DNA reads TGTGCCAGCAGTCCAACTTCCGGGACAGGGGGCTTCGAGCAGTACTTC.

This clonotype was recorded at least ten times. The chain employs TRBV20-1 and TRBJ2-1; D is undetermined. This CDR3 spans 11 amino acids. Germline V gene lookup returns CDR1 DFQATT and CDR2 SNEGSKA (reference sequence). V dropped 2 bases and J dropped 6 bases, with 5 bases sitting between them. CDR3 DNA sequence: TGCAGTGCTAGACTAGTCAATGAGCAGTTCTTC. Protein product: CSARLVNEQFF.

The table lists this clonotype with many counts. The rearrangement joins TRBV28 to TRBJ2-7; weak D call: TRBD1 (6 bases). The CDR3 consists of 15 residues. The V gene lost 3 bases and the J gene lost 3 bases, with 15 bases spanning the gap. The germline CDR1 and CDR2 sequences are MDHEN and SYDVKM. Here the CDR3 reads CASSFPDRDIYEQYF. The CDR3, as DNA: TGTGCCAGCAGTTTTCCAGACCGGGACATCTACGAGCAGTACTTC.

The V gene is TRBV10-3, the J gene TRBJ1-1; D not certain. The V end was cut by 4 bases, the J end by 11 bases, with 20 bases between. CDR3 length equals 14 residues. CDR1 is ENHRY, CDR2 SYGVKD, per germline. In DNA form, the CDR3 reads TGTGCCATCAGTGGAACAGAGGGATGGGTTGAGGCTTTCTTT. Its translation: CAISGTEGWVEAFF.

On this clonotype: This may come from a read error, since a much larger clone is one base off. This chain uses TRBV11-3 with TRBJ1-4, with a tentative D call TRBD1 (5 bases). The CDR3 consists of 14 residues. Germline V gives CDR1 SGHNT, CDR2 YENEEA. The CDR3 bases are TGTGCCAGCAGCGCCCCAGGGAGAATTGAAGAACTGTTTTTT. Its protein product is CASSAPGRIEELFF.

This clonotype was detected many times. The V gene is TRBV10-2, the J gene TRBJ1-2, with 8 bases that match TRBD1. V was clipped by 6 bases and J by 8 bases; unmatched bases: 5. CDR3 length: 12 residues. CDR1 is WSHSY, CDR2 SAAADI, per germline. The CDR3 nucleotides read TGCGCCAGCAGCGTGGACAGGGCCGGCTACACCTTC. It specifies CASSVDRAGYTF.

This clonotype was found once. This chain joins TRBV29-1 and TRBJ2-1; D may be TRBD1 or TRBD2 (6 bases each). CDR1 and CDR2 from the germline V gene are SQVTM and ANQGSEA. The CDR3 loop spans 16 amino acids. The V end was cut by 2 bases, the J end by 3 bases, with 17 bases between. Here the CDR3 reads CSVETLDGGLYNEQFF. The DNA of the CDR3 is TGCAGCGTTGAAACCCTAGATGGGGGGCTCTACAATGAGCAGTTCTTC.

Here the CDR3 DNA reads TGTGCCAGCAGCTTGGGACCGGGGGGGCTCGGATCCAATCAGCCCCAGCATTTT. Residues: CASSLGPGGLGSNQPQHF. This sequence joins TRBV5-4 and TRBJ1-5; possibly TRBD1 for D (6 bases). Germline V gene data show CDR1 as SGHNT and CDR2 as YYREEE (reference sequence). Trimming pared 0 bases from V and 3 bases from J, leaving 19 bases between. CDR3 length: 18 amino acids.

This clonotype was seen only a few times. The J gene is TRBJ2-2, the V gene TRBV5-1, with D uncertain. The CDR3 consists of 15 residues. V shed 5 bases and J shed 5 bases, with 16 bases lying between them. CDR1 is SGHRS, CDR2 YFSETQ, per germline. The CDR3 is CASRHNAADTGELFF. The DNA for the CDR3 is TGCGCCAGCAGACACAACGCGGCGGATACCGGGGAGCTGTTTTTT.

The chain employs TRBV10-2 and TRBJ2-1; 7 bases align to TRBD2. The CDR3 totals 13 residues. J was trimmed by 2 bases and V by 7 bases; bases with no gene match: 2. Germline-derived CDR1 and CDR2 are WSHSY and SAAADI. CDR3 residues: CASTGTTYNEQFF. The CDR3 DNA follows: TGCGCCAGCACCGGGACTACCTACAATGAGCAGTTCTTC.

V and J are TRBV4-1 and TRBJ1-1; weak D call: TRBD1 (5 bases). V dropped 1 base and J dropped 5 bases, with 20 bases sitting between them. Germline CDR1 and CDR2: MGHRA and YSYEKL. CDR3 length: 17 residues. CDR3 coding DNA: TGCGCCAGCAGCCAAGGATCCCTAAGGGGTAGTGGGACTGAAGCTTTCTTT. Its protein product is CASSQGSLRGSGTEAFF.

Many counts were recorded for this clonotype. This chain uses TRBV7-8 with TRBJ2-1; D tentatively reads TRBD1 or TRBD2 (5 bases each). CDR1 is SGHVS and CDR2 is FQNEAQ in the germline V gene. This CDR3 is built from 17 residues. V dropped 1 base and J dropped 4 bases, with 17 bases sitting between them. The CDR3 DNA reads TGTGCCAGCAGCTTAGGGGACGGGACCCCGGGGTACAATGAGCAGTTCTTC. This sequence encodes CASSLGDGTPGYNEQFF.

This clonotype was counted ten times or more. V usage is TRBV12-3 or TRBV12-4 and J usage is TRBJ1-1; D perhaps matches TRBD1 (6 bases). The CDR3 loop spans 14 amino acids. The V end was cut by 0 bases, the J end by 4 bases, with 9 bases between. CDR3 residues: CASSLAQGGTEAFF. The CDR3 nucleotides are TGTGCCAGCAGTTTAGCACAGGGTGGCACTGAAGCTTTCTTT.

The chain joins TRBV6-2 or TRBV6-3 to TRBJ2-7; maybe TRBD1 (6 bases). Germline V gene data show CDR1 as MNHEY and CDR2 as SVGEGT. Deletions cut 2 bases from V and 4 bases from J, with 21 bases between. The CDR3 has 17 residues. The CDR3, as DNA: TGTGCCAGCAGTTACCCGGATCGACAGGCGCTCGGGTACGAGCAGTACTTC. This sequence encodes CASSYPDRQALGYEQYF.

The J gene is TRBJ1-4, the V gene TRBV5-1; maybe TRBD1 (6 bases). Trimming took 5 bases from V and 0 from J, leaving 8 bases between them. Germline-derived CDR1 and CDR2 are SGHRS and YFSETQ. CDR3 size: 14 residues. The CDR3 protein is CASREGATNEKLFF. For the CDR3, the DNA is TGCGCCAGCAGAGAGGGGGCAACTAATGAAAAACTGTTTTTT.

This clonotype was recorded a few times. A single base separates this from a much larger clone, so it may be a read error. The V call is TRBV27, the J call TRBJ1-1, with unresolved D. Germline loops: CDR1 MNHEY, CDR2 SMNVEV (reference sequence). The length of the CDR3 is 13 residues. V was pared by 4 bases and J by 3 bases, with 9 bases between. The CDR3 loop is CASSSLGDTEAFF. Written as DNA, the CDR3 is TGTGCCAGCAGTTCCCTAGGAGACACTGAAGCTTTCTTT.

J is TRBJ2-1 and V is TRBV6-1; D is ambiguous. The germline V gene encodes CDR1 MNHNS and CDR2 SASEGT. V dropped 1 base and J dropped 1 base, with 14 bases sitting between them. The CDR3 totals 17 residues. Here the CDR3 reads CASSEDFSAPSYNEQFF. In DNA, the CDR3 is TGTGCCAGCAGTGAAGACTTTTCGGCGCCATCCTACAATGAGCAGTTCTTC.

This chain connects TRBV28 to TRBJ1-2; D uncertain. Trimming left V 3 bases short and J 8 bases short, with 7 bases between. The CDR3 is 11 residues long. In germline, CDR1 is MDHEN, CDR2 SYDVKM. The CDR3 DNA is TGTGCCAGCAGTTTTTGGGGAGGCTACACCTTC. Translated, it gives CASSFWGGYTF.

This clonotype has at least ten counts. In DNA form, the CDR3 reads TGTGCCAGCAGTTTTCAGGGGGGCACAGATACGCAGTATTTT. Translating gives CASSFQGGTDTQYF. This chain uses TRBV28 with TRBJ2-3; 7 bases map to TRBD1. The CDR3 loop spans 14 amino acids. Germline V CDR1 and CDR2: MDHEN, SYDVKM. Trimming cost V 3 bases and J 1 base; bases outside gene matches: 1. The full variable domain, in which reference TRBV28 and TRBJ2-3 provide the parts outside the CDR3, is DVKVTQSSRYLVKRTGEKVFLECVQDMDHENMFWYRQDPGLGLRLIYFSYDVKMKEKGDIPEGYSVSREKKERFSLILESASTNQTSMYLCASSFQGGTDTQYFGPGTRLTVL.

This clonotype was observed a few times. The CDR3 spells CASSLGVALKTQYF. The CDR3, as DNA: TGTGCCAGCAGTCTCGGGGTCGCCCTGAAGACCCAGTACTTC. This chain links TRBV12-3 or TRBV12-4 with TRBJ2-5; perhaps TRBD2 as D (5 bases). The CDR3 is 14 residues long. V was trimmed by 5 bases and J by 6 bases, leaving 16 bases between them.

This chain links TRBV7-9 with TRBJ2-3; 7 positions agree with TRBD1. With 7 bases clipped from V and 0 bases from J, the junction kept 7 bases outside the gene matches. The CDR3 extends over 15 amino acids. Per the germline V gene, CDR1 is SEHNR and CDR2 is FQNEAQ (reference sequence). The CDR3 nucleotides read TGTGCCAGCACCGAGACAGGGATAAGCACAGATACGCAGTATTTT. Encoded protein: CASTETGISTDTQYF.